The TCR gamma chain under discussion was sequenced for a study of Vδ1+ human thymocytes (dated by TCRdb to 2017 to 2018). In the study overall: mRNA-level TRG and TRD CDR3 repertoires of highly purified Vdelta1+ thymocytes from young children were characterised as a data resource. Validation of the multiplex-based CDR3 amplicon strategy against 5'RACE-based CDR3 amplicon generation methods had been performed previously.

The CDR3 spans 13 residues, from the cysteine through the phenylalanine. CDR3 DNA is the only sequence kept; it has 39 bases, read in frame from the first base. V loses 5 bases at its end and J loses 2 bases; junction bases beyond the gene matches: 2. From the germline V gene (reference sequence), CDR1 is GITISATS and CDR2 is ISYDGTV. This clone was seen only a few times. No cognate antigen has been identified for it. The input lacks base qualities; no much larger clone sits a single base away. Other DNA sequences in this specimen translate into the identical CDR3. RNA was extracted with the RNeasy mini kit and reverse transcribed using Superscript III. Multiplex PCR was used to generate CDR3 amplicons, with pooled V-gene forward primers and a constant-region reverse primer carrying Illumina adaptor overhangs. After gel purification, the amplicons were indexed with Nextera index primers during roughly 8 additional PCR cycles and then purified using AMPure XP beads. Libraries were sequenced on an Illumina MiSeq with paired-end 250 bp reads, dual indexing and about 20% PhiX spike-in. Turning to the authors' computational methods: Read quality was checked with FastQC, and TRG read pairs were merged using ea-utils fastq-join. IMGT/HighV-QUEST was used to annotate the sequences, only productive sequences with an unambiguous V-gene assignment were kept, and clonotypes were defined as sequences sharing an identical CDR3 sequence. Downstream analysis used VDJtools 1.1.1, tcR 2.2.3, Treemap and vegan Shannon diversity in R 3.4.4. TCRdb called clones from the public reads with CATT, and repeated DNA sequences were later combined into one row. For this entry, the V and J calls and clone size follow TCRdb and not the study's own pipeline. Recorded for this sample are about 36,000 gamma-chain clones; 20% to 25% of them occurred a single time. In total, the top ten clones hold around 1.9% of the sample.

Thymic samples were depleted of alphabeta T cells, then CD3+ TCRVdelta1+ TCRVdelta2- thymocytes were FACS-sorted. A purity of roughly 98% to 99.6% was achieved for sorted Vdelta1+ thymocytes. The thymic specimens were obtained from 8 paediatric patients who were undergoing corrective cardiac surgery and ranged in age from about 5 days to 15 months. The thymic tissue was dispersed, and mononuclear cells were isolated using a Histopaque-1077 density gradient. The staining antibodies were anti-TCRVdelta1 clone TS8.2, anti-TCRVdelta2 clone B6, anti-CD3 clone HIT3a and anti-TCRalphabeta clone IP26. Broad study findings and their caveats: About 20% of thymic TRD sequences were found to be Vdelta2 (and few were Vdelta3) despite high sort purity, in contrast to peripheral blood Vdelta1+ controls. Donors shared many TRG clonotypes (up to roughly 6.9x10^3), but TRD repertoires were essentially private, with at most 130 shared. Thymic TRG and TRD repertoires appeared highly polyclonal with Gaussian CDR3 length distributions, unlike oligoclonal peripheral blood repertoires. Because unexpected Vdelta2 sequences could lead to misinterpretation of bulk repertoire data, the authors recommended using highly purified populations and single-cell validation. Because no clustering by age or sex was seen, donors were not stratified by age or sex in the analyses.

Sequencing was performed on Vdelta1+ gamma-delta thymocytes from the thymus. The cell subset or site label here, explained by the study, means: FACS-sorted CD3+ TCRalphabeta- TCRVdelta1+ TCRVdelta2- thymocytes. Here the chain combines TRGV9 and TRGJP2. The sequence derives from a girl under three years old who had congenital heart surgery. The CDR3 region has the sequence CALWGSSDWIKTF. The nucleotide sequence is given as TGTGCCTTGTGGGGGAGTAGTGATTGGATCAAGACGTTT.